These 21 T cell receptor beta chains were sequenced from one sample in a study of T cells in Graves' hyperthyroidism and ophthalmopathy (dated by TCRdb to the late 2010s). The library was obtained by multiplex PCR. The reads were generated on an Illumina HiSeq 2000. TCR beta CDR3 regions were amplified from RNA transcripts. The TCR CDR3 was subjected to a first round of RT-PCR using the HTBI primer set and the Qiagen OneStep RT-PCR kit. The raw public data were reprocessed by TCRdb itself: fastp quality trimming at Q25, MiXCR clonotype calling, in-frame beta chains only. Duplicate CDR3 protein sequences are folded into a single record with the most common DNA and genes. This sample is represented by about 640,000 distinct CDR3 sequences; around 21% of them were singletons. Approximately 30% of the sample is held by the ten biggest clonotypes. The sample comprised blood. All receptors derive from a man between 25 and 39 years old with Graves' ophthalmopathy.

CDR3 DNA sequence: TGTGCCAGCAGTGAATCCGGAGGAACGCAGTATTTT. Translated: CASSESGGTQYF. The chain recombines TRBV25-1 with TRBJ2-3; D might be TRBD2 (5 bases). The CDR3 sequence is 12 residues long. CDR1 is MGHDK, CDR2 SYGVNS, per germline. V shed 1 base and J shed 9 bases, with 8 bases lying between them. Filled out from reference TRBV25-1 and TRBJ2-3, the complete variable domain reads EADIYQTPRYLVIGTGKKITLECSQTMGHDKMYWYQQDPGMELHLIHYSYGVNSTEKGDLSSESTVSRIRTEHFPLTLESARPSHTSQYLCASSESGGTQYFGPGTRLTVL.

The chain uses TRBV27 and TRBJ2-1, with D unclear. CDR1 is MNHEY and CDR2 is SMNVEV in the germline V gene (reference sequence). Trimming took 7 bases from V and 5 from J, leaving 9 bases between them. The length of the CDR3 is 12 residues. As DNA, the CDR3 is TGTGCCAGCACTGGGCTAAACAATGAGCAGTTCTTC. It translates to CASTGLNNEQFF.

The sample holds a few counts of this clonotype. The J gene is TRBJ1-2, the V gene TRBV6-2 or TRBV6-3, with unresolved D. The V gene's germline CDR1 is MNHEY and CDR2 SVGEGT. The V and J ends lost 5 bases and 2 bases respectively, with 12 bases between them. The CDR3 loop spans 14 amino acids. CDR3 residues: CASSRGGGNYGYTF. CDR3 DNA: TGTGCCAGCAGTCGGGGAGGAGGAAACTATGGCTACACCTTC.

This clonotype has more than one count but fewer than ten. The chain employs TRBV7-2 and TRBJ1-4; D perhaps matches TRBD1 (6 bases). The CDR3 runs 16 residues. Germline-derived CDR1 and CDR2 are SGHTA and FQGNSA. V lost 5 bases, J lost 5 bases, and 18 bases lay in between. The CDR3 spells CASSPAGAGRNEKLFF. The CDR3 coding sequence is TGTGCCAGCAGCCCGGCGGGGGCTGGAAGGAATGAAAAACTGTTTTTT.

This clonotype was observed a few times. This chain links TRBV29-1 with TRBJ2-5, with D maybe TRBD1 (5 bases). The germline V gene has CDR1 SQVTM and CDR2 ANQGSEA. The CDR3 contains 10 residues. Trimming pared 6 bases from V and 10 bases from J, leaving 12 bases between. The CDR3: CSVWTRNQYF. CDR3 in DNA: TGCAGCGTGTGGACAAGGAACCAGTACTTC.

This clonotype was seen more than once but under ten times. The rearrangement joins TRBV7-9 to TRBJ1-1; a possible D gene is TRBD1 (6 bases). Deletions cut 1 base from V and 0 bases from J, with 12 bases between. CDR1 is SEHNR and CDR2 is FQNEAQ in the germline V gene (reference sequence). This CDR3 has 16 residues. Here the CDR3 reads CASSLDPTGMNTEAFF. In DNA, the CDR3 is TGTGCCAGCAGCTTAGATCCGACAGGCATGAACACTGAAGCTTTCTTT.

A note on this clonotype: A much bigger clone sits one base away, suggesting this may be a read error. CDR3 bases: TGTGCCAGCAGCGTAGGATCCTCGGGACTGCGGTCCAAGACCCGGTACTTC. Protein product: CASSVGSSGLRSKTRYF. This rearrangement joins TRBV11-2 to TRBJ2-5; tentative D call: TRBD2 (6 bases). Germline V gene sequence: CDR1 SGHAT, CDR2 FQNNGV. This CDR3 region has 17 residues. The complete variable domain, with remaining parts taken from reference TRBV11-2 and TRBJ2-5, reads EAGVAQSPRYKIIEKRQSVAFWCNPISGHATLYWYQQILGQGPKLLIQFQNNGVVDDSQLPKDRFSAERLKGVDSTLKIQPAKLEDSAVYLCASSVGSSGLRSKTRYFGPGTRLLVL.

This chain connects TRBV4-1 to TRBJ2-1, with unresolved D. The V gene's germline CDR1 is MGHRA and CDR2 YSYEKL. V was shortened by 0 bases and J by 2 bases, with 11 bases between the two germline ends. The length of the CDR3 is 16 residues. The CDR3 DNA reads as TGCGCCAGCAGCCAAGATCAGGTGGGAACCTACAATGAGCAGTTCTTC. Protein product: CASSQDQVGTYNEQFF.

The genes are TRBV5-1 and TRBJ1-3, with a weak D call TRBD1 (5 bases). Germline V gene data show CDR1 as SGHRS and CDR2 as YFSETQ. This CDR3 spans 13 amino acids. The V and J ends lost 7 bases and 4 bases respectively, with 12 bases between them. This CDR3 reads CASRGLGGNTIYF. In DNA form, the CDR3 reads TGCGCCAGCCGGGGCCTGGGGGGAAACACCATATATTTT.

This clonotype was seen repeatedly, ten times or more. The rearrangement uses TRBV2 and TRBJ1-2, with TRBD1 matching over 12 bases. V trimming: 6 bases; J trimming: 8 bases; junction bases outside the gene matches: 10. Germline V gene sequence: CDR1 SNHLY, CDR2 FYNNEI. The CDR3 is 15 residues long. CDR3 sequence: CASRRMGQGARGYTF. The CDR3 nucleotides are TGTGCCAGCAGACGGATGGGACAGGGGGCAAGAGGCTACACCTTC.

The table lists this clonotype with many counts. The chain uses TRBV6-5 and TRBJ1-1; no clear D gene. The CDR3 has 15 amino acids. Germline lookup yields CDR1 MNHEY and CDR2 SVGAGI. Trimming took off 1 base at V and 3 bases at J, with 12 bases between the two ends. This CDR3 is CASSYLGARDTEAFF. The CDR3 nucleotides are TGTGCCAGCAGTTACTTAGGCGCGAGGGACACTGAAGCTTTCTTT.

This clonotype was seen a single time. It may be a read error: a sequence one base away is much more abundant. The chain recombines TRBV7-2 with TRBJ2-5, with TRBD1 identical over 8 bases. The V gene end was trimmed by 1 base and the J gene end by 5 bases; junction bases not matched to a gene: 3. Germline values: CDR1 SGHTA, CDR2 FQGNSA. The CDR3 loop spans 14 amino acids. CDR3 loop: CASSLGQGSETQYF. DNA for the CDR3: TGTGCCAGCAGCTTAGGACAGGGGTCGGAGACCCAGTACTTC.

Ten or more counts support this clonotype. The V call is TRBV27, the J call TRBJ2-7; TRBD2 agrees at 11 bases. Trimming cost V 5 bases and J 4 bases; bases outside gene matches: 10. The germline V gene encodes CDR1 MNHEY and CDR2 SMNVEV (reference sequence). The CDR3 consists of 16 residues. The CDR3 DNA is TGTGCCAGCAGTCCCCTTAGCGGGAGGGGACTATACGAGCAGTACTTC. Encoded protein: CASSPLSGRGLYEQYF.

The V gene is TRBV11-2, the J gene TRBJ1-4; tentative D call: TRBD1 (6 bases). This CDR3 region has 15 residues. Germline V gives CDR1 SGHAT, CDR2 FQNNGV. Trimming took off 5 bases at V and 6 bases at J, with 16 bases between the two ends. CDR3 sequence (DNA): TGTGCCAGCAGCCACAACAGGGCCGGGGATGAAAAACTGTTTTTT. Translation: CASSHNRAGDEKLFF.

This clonotype was seen at least ten times. The J gene is TRBJ1-3, the V gene TRBV28; TRBD1 aligns across 7 bases. Germline assignment: CDR1 MDHEN and CDR2 SYDVKM. The CDR3 loop spans 15 amino acids. Germline trimming cut 3 bases from V and 1 base from J; bases unmatched to any gene: 3. In DNA form, the CDR3 reads TGTGCCAGCAGTTTCCAGGGGGGGTCTGGAAACACCATATATTTT. This sequence encodes CASSFQGGSGNTIYF.

This clonotype showed up many times. The CDR3 spells CASSLNRGEQPQHF. CDR3 nucleotides: TGTGCCAGCAGTTTAAACAGGGGGGAACAGCCCCAGCATTTT. The chain uses TRBV28 and TRBJ1-5, with TRBD1 matching over 8 bases. V was clipped by 2 bases and J by 7 bases; unmatched bases: 4. The CDR3 covers 14 residues. Germline lookup yields CDR1 MDHEN and CDR2 SYDVKM.

The sample holds many counts of this clonotype. The rearrangement joins TRBV20-1 to TRBJ1-6; 11 nucleotides line up with TRBD1. The CDR3 runs to 14 residues. Germline trimming cut 0 bases from V and 8 bases from J; bases unmatched to any gene: 0. Germline CDR1 DFQATT, CDR2 SNEGSKA (reference sequence). The CDR3 protein is CSAREDRGHSPLHF. The CDR3, as DNA: TGCAGTGCTAGAGAGGACAGGGGGCATTCACCCCTCCACTTT.

J is TRBJ2-1 and V is TRBV9, with unresolved D. Germline CDR1 and CDR2: SGDLS and YYNGEE. This CDR3 is built from 13 residues. Trimming cost V 0 bases and J 7 bases, with 8 bases left between them. The CDR3, as DNA: TGTGCCAGCAGCGTAGACTATCTGAATGAGCAGTTCTTC. Its protein is CASSVDYLNEQFF.

At least ten counts were recorded for this clonotype. The CDR3: CSARLAGGPRTDTQYF. CDR3 nucleotide sequence: TGCAGTGCTAGACTAGCGGGAGGGCCGAGGACAGATACGCAGTATTTT. The chain uses TRBV20-1 and TRBJ2-3, with 12 bases lining up with TRBD2. Germline lookup yields CDR1 DFQATT and CDR2 SNEGSKA (reference sequence). The V gene end was trimmed by 2 bases and the J gene end by 3 bases; junction bases not matched to a gene: 6. This CDR3 has 16 residues.

The J gene is TRBJ2-3, the V gene TRBV7-9, with 9 bases fitting TRBD2. Germline V gene data show CDR1 as SEHNR and CDR2 as FQNEAQ (reference sequence). The CDR3 is 15 residues long. With V trimmed by 6 bases and J by 4 bases, 8 bases remained unmatched. CDR3 sequence reads: CASSPVAGGPDTQYF. For the CDR3, the DNA is TGTGCCAGCAGTCCCGTCGCGGGAGGGCCAGATACGCAGTATTTT.

The V call is TRBV14, the J call TRBJ2-5; 8 bases are a match to TRBD2. Germline V gene data show CDR1 as SGHDN and CDR2 as FVKESK. V dropped 4 bases and J dropped 5; count of bases not matched to a gene: 9. CDR3 length equals 15 residues. The CDR3 loop is CASSRGTSPMETQYF. In DNA form, the CDR3 reads TGTGCCAGCAGCCGAGGGACTAGTCCCATGGAGACCCAGTACTTC.